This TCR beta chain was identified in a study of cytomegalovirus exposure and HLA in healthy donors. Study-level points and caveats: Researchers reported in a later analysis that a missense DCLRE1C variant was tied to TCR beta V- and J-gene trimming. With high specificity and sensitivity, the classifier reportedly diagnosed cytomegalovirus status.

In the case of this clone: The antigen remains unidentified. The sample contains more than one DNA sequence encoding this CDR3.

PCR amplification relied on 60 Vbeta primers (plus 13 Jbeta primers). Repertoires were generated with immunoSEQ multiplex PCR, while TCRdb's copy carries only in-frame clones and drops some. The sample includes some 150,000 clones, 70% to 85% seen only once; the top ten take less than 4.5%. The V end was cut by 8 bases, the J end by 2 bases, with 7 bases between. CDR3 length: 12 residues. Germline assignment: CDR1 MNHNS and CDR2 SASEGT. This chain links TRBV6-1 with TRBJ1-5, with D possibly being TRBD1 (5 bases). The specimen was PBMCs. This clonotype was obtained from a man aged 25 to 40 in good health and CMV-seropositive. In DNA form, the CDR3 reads TGTGCCAGCCTCAGGGGCAATCAGCCCCAGCATTTT. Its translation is CASLRGNQPQHF.